This entry describes one T cell receptor beta chain. Original data processing: Reference gene primer amplification gave estimated nucleated cell counts. Sequenced by immunoSEQ multiplex PCR; TCRdb stores in-frame clones only, minus some. The V and J calls and clone size were taken over from that table, and D and trimming were inferred from the DNA. The sample shows about 64,000 clones, about nine tenths of them seen only once. Trimming stripped 2 bases from V and 2 bases from J, with 19 bases between. CDR1 and CDR2 from the germline V gene are MGHRA and YSYEKL. The CDR3 has 17 residues. The sample belongs to a study of blood T cell repertoires in COVID-19. Study details: The United States, Italy and Spain provided the acute and convalescent COVID-19 samples. Sample material is recorded as cDNA or gDNA derived from T cells, B-cell-depleted T cells, or PBMCs.

The sample taken for sequencing was peripheral blood. This sequence originates from a human donor in a cohort sampled during active COVID-19. The chain carries TRBV4-1 and TRBJ2-7; the D is unclear. CDR3: CASSQISGAANPYEQYF. As DNA, the CDR3 is TGCGCCAGCAGCCAAATTTCTGGCGCGGCGAACCCCTACGAGCAGTACTTC.